The 21 T cell receptor beta chains given below trace back to one sample, sequenced in a study of OX40 agonist ivuxolimab in advanced cancers. The protocol was immunoSEQ multiplex PCR, while the TCRdb copy is restricted to in-frame clones and leaves out a portion. Here the sample spans roughly 20,000 clones, roughly four fifths being singletons. Source: CD4+ or CD8+ T cells sorted from blood, taken in a trial of the OX40 agonist ivuxolimab. These receptors all come from an adult with an advanced solid tumor such as melanoma, head and neck, liver or kidney cancer.

V and J are TRBV5-1 and TRBJ2-1, with D uncertain. This CDR3 has 13 residues. Germline V gene data show CDR1 as SGHRS and CDR2 as YFSETQ. The V gene lost 0 bases and the J gene lost 9 bases, with 10 bases spanning the gap. In nucleotides, the CDR3 is TGCGCCAGCAGCTTGGAGGCCTCGGTTGAGCAGTTCTTC. Its translation: CASSLEASVEQFF.

This chain joins TRBV7-9 and TRBJ2-6; 13 nucleotides match TRBD2. Germline loops: CDR1 SEHNR, CDR2 FQNEAQ (reference sequence). After removal of 6 bases from V and 4 bases from J, the junction contained 3 bases not matched to a gene. This CDR3 comprises 16 residues. The CDR3, as DNA: TGTGCCAGCAGGGGACTAGCGGGAACCGGGGCCAACGTCCTGACTTTC. This codes for CASRGLAGTGANVLTF. Complete variable domain (other parts from reference TRBV7-9 and TRBJ2-6): DTGVSQNPRHKITKRGQNVTFRCDPISEHNRLYWYRQTLGQGPEFLTYFQNEAQLEKSRLLSDRFSAERPKGSFSTLEIQRTEQGDSAMYLCASRGLAGTGANVLTFGAGSRLTVL.

The CDR3 DNA reads TGTGCCAGCAGTTCTAGCGGGGGCTCCTACAATGAGCAGTTCTTC. It specifies CASSSSGGSYNEQFF. J is TRBJ2-1 and V is TRBV7-3; 10 bases fit TRBD2. The trim removed 6 bases at V and 0 bases at J, leaving 2 bases unmatched. The CDR3 length is 15 residues. Per germline, CDR1 SGHTA and CDR2 FQGTGA.

This chain links TRBV28 with TRBJ1-3; possible D gene TRBD1, 5 bases. CDR1 MDHEN and CDR2 SYDVKM come from the germline V gene. Trimming took 7 bases from V and 0 from J, leaving 13 bases between them. The length of the CDR3 is 15 residues. CDR3 nucleotides: TGTGCCAGCACCCGGGACGGCTACTCTGGAAACACCATATATTTT. As protein: CASTRDGYSGNTIYF.

The chain couples TRBV5-6 to TRBJ2-7; TRBD2 aligns across 7 bases. J gave up 6 bases and V 3 bases, and 15 bases lay outside the gene matches. Germline CDR1 reads SGHDT; CDR2 reads YYEEEE. CDR3 length: 16 residues. The CDR3 loop reads CASSWAGGLGAAEQYF. CDR3 bases: TGTGCCAGCAGCTGGGCGGGTGGACTAGGGGCGGCCGAGCAGTACTTC. The variable domain in full, completed from reference TRBV5-6 and TRBJ2-7, reads DAGVTQSPTHLIKTRGQQVTLRCSPKSGHDTVSWYQQALGQGPQFIFQYYEEEERQRGNFPDRFSGHQFPNYSSELNVNALLLGDSALYLCASSWAGGLGAAEQYFGPGTRLTVT.

The gene calls are TRBV19 and TRBJ1-1; D is possibly TRBD1 (5 bases). V lost 8 bases and J 4 bases, leaving 14 bases between the germline ends. Per the germline V gene, CDR1 is LNHDA and CDR2 is SQIVND (reference sequence). The length of the CDR3 is 13 residues. In DNA form, the CDR3 reads TGTGCCAGTGCAACTCTGGGGCCCACTGAAGCTTTCTTT. As protein: CASATLGPTEAFF.

The count of this clone is one. CDR3 nucleotides: TGCGCCAGCAGCTCCCAATCTCGACTAGCGGGGAGCTCCTACAATGAGCAGTTCTTC. It translates to CASSSQSRLAGSSYNEQFF. The chain employs TRBV5-1 and TRBJ2-1, with 11 bases identical to TRBD2. Germline values: CDR1 SGHRS, CDR2 YFSETQ. The CDR3 runs to 19 residues. The V and J ends lost 3 bases and 0 bases, in that order; junction bases with no gene match: 11. Full variable domain (rest looked up from reference TRBV5-1 and TRBJ2-1): KAGVTQTPRYLIKTRGQQVTLSCSPISGHRSVSWYQQTPGQGLQFLFEYFSETQRNKGNFPGRFSGRQFSNSRSEMNVSTLELGDSALYLCASSSQSRLAGSSYNEQFFGPGTRLTVL.

The chain combines TRBV7-2 with TRBJ2-7, with D unresolved. CDR3 length: 15 amino acids. Germline V gene sequence: CDR1 SGHTA, CDR2 FQGNSA. V lost 1 base, J lost 3 bases, and 13 bases lay in between. CDR3 DNA sequence: TGTGCCAGCAGCTTAGTTTCCGCCGATGGCTACGAGCAGTACTTC. Its translation: CASSLVSADGYEQYF.

J is TRBJ1-2 and V is TRBV6-1; TRBD1 matches at 12 bases. This CDR3 has 15 amino acids. Germline V gene data show CDR1 as MNHNS and CDR2 as SASEGT. The J segment lost 0 bases and the V segment lost 6 bases, leaving 2 bases of the junction unmatched. The CDR3 sequence: CASRGQGASNYGYTF. The CDR3 bases are TGTGCCAGCAGGGGACAGGGGGCTTCTAACTATGGCTACACCTTC.

The rearrangement uses TRBV11-2 and TRBJ1-1, with TRBD1 matching 9 bases. Germline lookup yields CDR1 SGHAT and CDR2 FQNNGV. The CDR3 is 15 residues long. The ends lost 5 bases at V and 4 bases at J; junction bases unmatched: 8. This CDR3 is CASSPRTGAPTEAFF. As DNA, the CDR3 is TGTGCCAGCAGCCCCCGGACAGGGGCGCCCACTGAAGCTTTCTTT.

To note about this clone: The same CDR3 is also encoded by other DNA sequences in this sample. This rearrangement joins TRBV5-1 to TRBJ1-5; D remains unclear. The germline V gene encodes CDR1 SGHRS and CDR2 YFSETQ. Trimming shortened V by 4 bases and J by 0 bases, and 5 bases separated the two germline ends. The CDR3 has 13 amino acids. The DNA for the CDR3 is TGCGCCAGCAGCACGGATAGCAATCAGCCCCAGCATTTT. This translates into CASSTDSNQPQHF.

This clone occurred a few times. The chain links TRBV27 to TRBJ2-2; D is undetermined. Germline values: CDR1 MNHEY, CDR2 SMNVEV (reference sequence). This CDR3 has 13 amino acids. V lost 4 bases to trimming and J lost 5 bases, with 8 bases between them. In DNA, the CDR3 is TGTGCCAGCAGTTCCCCGTGGACCGGGGAGCTGTTTTTT. Encoded protein: CASSSPWTGELFF.

This chain joins TRBV9 and TRBJ1-2, with D unresolved. This CDR3 region has 13 residues. V lost 0 bases to trimming and J lost 6 bases, with 9 bases between them. The germline V gene has CDR1 SGDLS and CDR2 YYNGEE. The CDR3 DNA sequence: TGTGCCAGCAGCGTAGAATGGGATAATGGCTACACCTTC. Protein: CASSVEWDNGYTF.

The gene calls are TRBV7-9 and TRBJ2-1; the match to TRBD2 covers 11 bases. This CDR3 has 15 residues. Germline trimming cut 6 bases from V and 4 bases from J; bases unmatched to any gene: 5. Germline CDR1 SEHNR, CDR2 FQNEAQ (reference sequence). CDR3 sequence: CASRGTSGSYNEQFF. Here the CDR3 DNA reads TGTGCCAGCAGAGGGACTAGCGGATCTTACAATGAGCAGTTCTTC.

The rearrangement uses TRBV6-5 and TRBJ1-5, with no clear D. Germline loops: CDR1 MNHEY, CDR2 SVGAGI. The ends were cut back, 9 bases at V and 1 base at J, with 10 bases in the middle. The CDR3 spans 13 residues. The CDR3 here is CASSRESNQPQHF. In DNA, the CDR3 is TGTGCCAGTTCTCGGGAGAGCAATCAGCCCCAGCATTTT.

The V call is TRBV5-4, the J call TRBJ1-4; 8 bases agree with TRBD1. Germline lookup yields CDR1 SGHNT and CDR2 YYREEE (reference sequence). V dropped 4 bases and J dropped 6; count of bases not matched to a gene: 8. The CDR3 contains 15 residues. CDR3 loop: CASSASGTGHEKLFF. As DNA, the CDR3 is TGTGCCAGCAGCGCCTCCGGGACAGGACATGAAAAACTGTTTTTT.

V is TRBV10-1 and J is TRBJ1-4; D unresolved. V was pared by 6 bases and J by 0 bases, with 20 bases between. The CDR3 runs to 18 residues. Germline assignment: CDR1 WNHNN and CDR2 SYGVQD (reference sequence). CDR3 sequence: CASSDKVRAPATNEKLFF. The CDR3 DNA sequence: TGCGCCAGCAGCGACAAGGTGAGGGCCCCTGCAACTAATGAAAAACTGTTTTTT.

This chain links TRBV6-6 with TRBJ2-1, with 8 bases lining up with TRBD2. The J segment lost 8 bases and the V segment lost 5 bases, leaving 11 bases of the junction unmatched. The CDR3 loop spans 15 amino acids. The germline CDR1 and CDR2 sequences are MNHNY and SVGAGI (reference sequence). The CDR3: CASSTTGGPRDEQFF. CDR3 sequence (DNA): TGTGCCAGCAGTACTACGGGAGGGCCTAGAGATGAGCAGTTCTTC.

The CDR3 DNA is TGTGCCAGCAGGAGGAGTTTGTATGACGAGCAGTACTTC. Amino acids: CASRRSLYDEQYF. J is TRBJ2-7 and V is TRBV27; D is ambiguous. Germline CDR1 and CDR2: MNHEY and SMNVEV (reference sequence). The germline V and J ends were trimmed by 6 bases and 5 bases, with 14 bases remaining between them. This CDR3 spans 13 amino acids.

The CDR3 sequence is CASSSPTGGPYGYTF. CDR3 sequence (DNA): TGTGCCAGCAGTTCCCCGACAGGGGGTCCCTATGGCTACACCTTC. V usage is TRBV6-5 and J usage is TRBJ1-2, with TRBD1 identical over 9 bases. This CDR3 is 15 amino acids long. V was pared by 4 bases and J by 4 bases, with 7 bases of the junction left unmatched. CDR1 MNHEY and CDR2 SVGAGI come from the germline V gene.

The chain joins TRBV18 to TRBJ2-1; 7 bases map to TRBD2. Germline V lookup: CDR1 KGHSH, CDR2 LQKENI. The CDR3 covers 16 residues. The V gene end was trimmed by 6 bases and the J gene end by 6 bases; junction bases not matched to a gene: 14. CDR3 sequence: CASSTTSSGETNEQFF. For the CDR3, the DNA is TGTGCCAGCTCGACCACCTCTAGCGGAGAGACCAATGAGCAGTTCTTC.